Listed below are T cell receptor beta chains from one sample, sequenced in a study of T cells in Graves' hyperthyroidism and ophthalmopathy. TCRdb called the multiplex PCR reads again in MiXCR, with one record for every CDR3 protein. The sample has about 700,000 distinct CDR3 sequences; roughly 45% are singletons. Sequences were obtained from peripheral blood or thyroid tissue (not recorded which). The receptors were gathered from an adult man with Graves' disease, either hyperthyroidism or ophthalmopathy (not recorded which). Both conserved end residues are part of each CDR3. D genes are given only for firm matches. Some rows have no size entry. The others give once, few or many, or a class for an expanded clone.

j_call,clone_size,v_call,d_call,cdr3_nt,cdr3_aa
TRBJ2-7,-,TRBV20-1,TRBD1,TGCAGTGCTCGCCCGGGACAGGGGAACACCTACGAGCAGTACTTC,CSARPGQGNTYEQYF
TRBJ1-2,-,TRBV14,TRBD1,TGTGCCAGCAGCCAAGTTGCAGGGGGCTATGGCTACACCTTC,CASSQVAGGYGYTF
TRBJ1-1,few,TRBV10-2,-,TGTGCCAGCAGGCTACAGGGCGCCGGGAGCACTGAAGCTTTCTTT,CASRLQGAGSTEAFF
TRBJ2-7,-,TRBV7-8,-,TGTGCCAGCAGCTTTCTGGGTGGCTCTCAGCCCCAGCAGTACTTC,CASSFLGGSQPQQYF
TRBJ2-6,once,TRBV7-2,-,TGTGCCAGCAGCCGGAACGCAGGGGCTGGGGCCAACGTCCTGACTTTC,CASSRNAGAGANVLTF
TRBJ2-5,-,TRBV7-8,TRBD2,TGTGCCAGCAGCATTCGACTAGCGGGGGAAGAGACCCAGTACTTC,CASSIRLAGEETQYF
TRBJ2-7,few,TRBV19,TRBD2,TGTGCCAGTAGTATGGCACTAGCGGGGTCCTACGAGCAGTACTTC,CASSMALAGSYEQYF
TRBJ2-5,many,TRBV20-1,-,TGCAGTGCTAGAGATAGTTGGCAAGGGCTAGAGACCCAGTACTTC,CSARDSWQGLETQYF
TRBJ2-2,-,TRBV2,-,TGTGCCAGCAGTGAAGGTTGGGAGCTGTTTTTT,CASSEGWELFF
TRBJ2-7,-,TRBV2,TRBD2,TGTGCCAGCAGCCAAGATTTAGTAGCGGGAGCGGTCGAGCAGTACTTC,CASSQDLVAGAVEQYF
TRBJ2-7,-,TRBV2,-,TGTGCCAGCAGTGAATGGACCTACGAGCAGTACTTC,CASSEWTYEQYF
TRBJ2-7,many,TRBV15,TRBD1,TGTGCCACCAGCAGACACCGGGGACAGGGCAACTACGAGCAGTACTTC,CATSRHRGQGNYEQYF
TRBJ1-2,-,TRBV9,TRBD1,TGTGCCAGCAGCACCGAGGGGACAGGGAATGGCTACACCTTC,CASSTEGTGNGYTF
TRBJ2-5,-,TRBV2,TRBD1,TGTGCCAGCTCACCCCGGCCAGGGGGCCAAGAGACCCAGTACTTC,CASSPRPGGQETQYF
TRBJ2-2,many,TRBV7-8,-,TGTGCCAGCAGCCCGAGGGAGCTGTTTTTT,CASSPRELFF
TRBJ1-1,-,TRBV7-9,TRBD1,TGTGCCAGCAGCAACAGGGGTATCACTGAAGCTTTCTTT,CASSNRGITEAFF
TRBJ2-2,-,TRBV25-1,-,TGTGCCAGCTGGGGCACCGGGGAGCTGTTTTTT,CASWGTGELFF
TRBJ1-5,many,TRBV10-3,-,TGTGCCATCGCCTCCACTGTTATTCAGCCCCAGCATTTT,CAIASTVIQPQHF
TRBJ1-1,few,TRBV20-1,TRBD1,TGCAGTGCTAGAGATTCACAGGGGACGCCTGAAGCTTTCTTT,CSARDSQGTPEAFF
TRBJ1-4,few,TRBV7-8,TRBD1,TGTGCCAGCAGCGTTACAGGGGCAAGGAATGAAAAACTGTTTTTT,CASSVTGARNEKLFF
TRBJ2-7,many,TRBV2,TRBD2,TGTGCCAGCAGTGAACGCCCAGCGGGGGCCTACGAGCAGTACTTC,CASSERPAGAYEQYF
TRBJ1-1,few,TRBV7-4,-,TGTGCCCGCTGGGGGAACACTGAAGCTTTCTTT,CARWGNTEAFF
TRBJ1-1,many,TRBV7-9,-,TGTGCCAGCAGCTCTGGGGTTCGGGTAGCTTTCTTT,CASSSGVRVAFF
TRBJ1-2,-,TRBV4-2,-,TGTGCCAGCAGCCAAGATCCGTCAGCGGCCCCATGGGGCTACACCTTC,CASSQDPSAAPWGYTF
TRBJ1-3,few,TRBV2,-,TGTGCCAGCAGCAGAAAGGTGGGAATCTCTGGAAACACCATATATTTT,CASSRKVGISGNTIYF
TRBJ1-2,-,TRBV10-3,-,TGTGCCAGCAGTCACTCCGCCGGGAACTATGGCTACACCTTC,CASSHSAGNYGYTF
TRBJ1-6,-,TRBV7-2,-,TGTGCCAGCAGCTTGGGGGGGTCAACATTACTCCACTTT,CASSLGGSTLLHF
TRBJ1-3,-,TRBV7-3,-,TGTGCCAGCAGCTTAACGGGGGTTCTGGTAGACACCATATATTTT,CASSLTGVLVDTIYF
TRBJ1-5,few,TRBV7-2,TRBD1,TGTGCCAGCAGCAAGACGGACAGGGAAGATCAGCCCCAGCATTTT,CASSKTDREDQPQHF
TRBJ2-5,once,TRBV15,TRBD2,TGTGCCCAGACTAGCGGGAGTCGAAGGGAGACCCAGTACTTC,CAQTSGSRRETQYF
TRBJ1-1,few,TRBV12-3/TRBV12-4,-,TGTGCCAGCAGTTTGGCAGGGCTGGGGCGAACTGAAGCTTTCTTT,CASSLAGLGRTEAFF
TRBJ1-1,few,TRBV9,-,TGTGCCAGCAGCCAAGAGACCAGGGAAACTGAAGCTTTCTTT,CASSQETRETEAFF
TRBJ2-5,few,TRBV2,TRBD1,TGTGCCAGCAGTGAGAGAGGGGGCGCGGAGACCCAGTACTTC,CASSERGGAETQYF
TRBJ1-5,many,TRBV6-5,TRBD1,TGTGCCAGCAGTGAGACAGGGAACAATCAGCCCCAGCATTTT,CASSETGNNQPQHF
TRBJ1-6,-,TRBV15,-,TGTGCCACCAGCAGGGGGGGGGCTTCAAATTCACCCCTCCACTTT,CATSRGGASNSPLHF
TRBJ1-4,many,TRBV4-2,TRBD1,TGTGCCAGCAGCCAAGGGGGACAGGGGCCAAGGGGAACTAATGAAAAACTGTTTTTT,CASSQGGQGPRGTNEKLFF
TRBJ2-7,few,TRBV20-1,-,TGCAGTGCTACGGCGGGGATCACCTACGAGCAGTACTTC,CSATAGITYEQYF
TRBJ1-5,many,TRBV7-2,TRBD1,TGTGCCAGCAGTAAGACAGGGTCTTCGCAACAGCCCCAGCATTTT,CASSKTGSSQQPQHF
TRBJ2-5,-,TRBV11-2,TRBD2,TGCGCCAGCAGCACCAGGACTAGCGGGAGTCAAGAGACCCAGTACTTC,CASSTRTSGSQETQYF
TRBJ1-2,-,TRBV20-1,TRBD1,TGCAGTGCTAGAGATGCAGGGGGGAAGGCCTATGGCTACACCTTC,CSARDAGGKAYGYTF
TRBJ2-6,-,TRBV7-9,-,TGCGCCAGCAGCTCCCGCTTAAGCTCTGGGGCCAACGTCCTGACTTTC,CASSSRLSSGANVLTF
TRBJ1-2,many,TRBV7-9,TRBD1,TGTGCCAGCAGTGTGGGGACAGACCCGGGGTACACCTTC,CASSVGTDPGYTF
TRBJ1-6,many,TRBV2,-,TGTGCCAGCACCGAACGGGGGAAATATAATTCACCCCTCCACTTT,CASTERGKYNSPLHF
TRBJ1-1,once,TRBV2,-,TGTGCCAGCAGTCTCCCGGGGCCCGTCTTT,CASSLPGPVF
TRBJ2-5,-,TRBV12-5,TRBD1,TGTGCTAGTGGCCTCGCCCCGACAGGGACCCAAGAGACCCAGTACTTC,CASGLAPTGTQETQYF
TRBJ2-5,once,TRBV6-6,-,TGTGCCAGCAGTTACGAACCGACGAACACCGGGGAAGAGACCCAGTACTTC,CASSYEPTNTGEETQYF
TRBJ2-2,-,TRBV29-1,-,TGCAGCGTCGCCACCGGGACAGGGGAGCTGTTTTTT,CSVATGTGELFF
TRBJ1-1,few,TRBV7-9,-,TGTGCCAGCAGCGACCGACCGGGGAGCGGCAGAGCTTTCTTT,CASSDRPGSGRAFF
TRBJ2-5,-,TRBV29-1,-,TGCAGCGTTGAAGCATGGACAGAACAAGAGACCCAGTACTTC,CSVEAWTEQETQYF